The T cell receptor beta chain under discussion was sequenced for a study of blood T cell repertoires in COVID-19. On the study more broadly: COVID-19 samples from acute and convalescent phases originated in the United States, Italy and Spain. Sources were T cells, B-cell-depleted T cells, or PBMCs; the material itself was cDNA or gDNA.

By share, this clone counts as medium-sized. In the study's own analysis: Amplification of reference gene primers provided the estimated nucleated cell counts. The repertoire was sequenced with immunoSEQ multiplex PCR; TCRdb's copy has only in-frame clones and lacks some. Clone size and V and J calls were adopted from that table, with D and trimming inferred from the DNA. The table has about 300,000 clones, roughly 89% seen once. The sequencing sample was made of peripheral blood. The sequence derives from a man aged 40-50 years with acute or convalescent COVID-19.

In DNA, the CDR3 is TGCGCCAGCAGCCCTCGGCGCGGCGGTTTCTACGAGCAGTACTTC. Encoded protein: CASSPRRGGFYEQYF. This sequence joins TRBV4-1 and TRBJ2-7; D unresolved. Germline V gives CDR1 MGHRA, CDR2 YSYEKL. V was shortened by 4 bases and J by 3 bases, with 16 bases between the two germline ends. This CDR3 contains 15 residues.